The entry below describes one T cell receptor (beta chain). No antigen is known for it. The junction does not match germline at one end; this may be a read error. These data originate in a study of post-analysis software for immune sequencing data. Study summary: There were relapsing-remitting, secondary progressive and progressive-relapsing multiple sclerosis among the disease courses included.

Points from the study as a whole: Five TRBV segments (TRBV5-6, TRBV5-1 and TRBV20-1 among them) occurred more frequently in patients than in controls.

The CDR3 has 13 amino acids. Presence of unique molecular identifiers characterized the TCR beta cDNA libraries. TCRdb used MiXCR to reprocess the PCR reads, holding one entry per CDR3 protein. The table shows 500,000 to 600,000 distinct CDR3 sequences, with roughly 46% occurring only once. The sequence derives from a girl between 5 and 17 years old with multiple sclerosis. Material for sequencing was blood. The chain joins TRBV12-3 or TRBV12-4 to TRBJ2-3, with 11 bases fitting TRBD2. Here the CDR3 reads CASSLAGGDTLYF. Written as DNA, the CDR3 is TGTGCCAGCAGCCTAGCGGGAGGAGATACGCTGTATTTT.